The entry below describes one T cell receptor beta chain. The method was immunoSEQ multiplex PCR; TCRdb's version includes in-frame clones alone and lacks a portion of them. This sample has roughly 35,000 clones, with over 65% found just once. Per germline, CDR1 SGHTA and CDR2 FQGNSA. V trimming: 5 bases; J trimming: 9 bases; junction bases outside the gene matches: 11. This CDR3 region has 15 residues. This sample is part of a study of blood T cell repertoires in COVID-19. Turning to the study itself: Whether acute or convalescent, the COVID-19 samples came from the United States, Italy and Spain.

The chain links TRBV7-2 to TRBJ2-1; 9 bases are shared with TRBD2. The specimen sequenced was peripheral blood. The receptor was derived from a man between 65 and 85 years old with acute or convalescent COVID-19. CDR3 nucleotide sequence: TGTGCCAGCAGCCCACAGGGACTAGCTAAGAGTGAGCAGTTCTTC. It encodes CASSPQGLAKSEQFF. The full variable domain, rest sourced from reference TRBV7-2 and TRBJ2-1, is GAGVSQSPSNKVTEKGKDVELRCDPISGHTALYWYRQSLGQGLEFLIYFQGNSAPDKSGLPSDRFSAERTGGSVSTLTIQRTQQEDSAVYLCASSPQGLAKSEQFFGPGTRLTVL.